Listed below are T cell receptor beta chains from one sample, sequenced in a study of T cell repertoires in cytomegalovirus infection. MiXCR, applied by TCRdb to the reads, yields one record per CDR3 protein. The table shows hundreds of thousands of distinct CDR3 sequences, with roughly a third occurring only once. These receptors lack a known antigen. The sample consisted of cultured PBMCs, taken from culture after CMV antigen stimulation. The receptor source for this set is a human donor in good health (CMV status not recorded). Some clones in this sample may be carry-over from other donors' samples. The CDR3 runs from the conserved cysteine through the conserved F or W. The D gene is left open where the match is weak. Clone size appears in some rows only: once, few, many, or a class for an expanded clone.

TGTGCCAGTAGTCCGGACAGGGACGGCCACACCATATATTTT,CASSPDRDGHTIYF,TRBD1,TRBV19,TRBJ1-3,few
TGTGCCACCAGTGATTGGGGCCGCGGGCGTGGGGAAGACCAAGATTGGACTAATGAAAAACTGTTTTTT,CATSDWGRGRGEDQDWTNEKLFF,NA,TRBV24-1,TRBJ1-4,NA
TGTGCCATCAGCCGACTAGCGGGAACCGGGGAGCTGTTTTTT,CAISRLAGTGELFF,TRBD2,TRBV10-3,TRBJ2-2,NA
TGTGCCAGCAGCCCCCTACCTAAAGAGACCCAGTACTTC,CASSPLPKETQYF,NA,TRBV2,TRBJ2-5,few
TGTGCCAGCAGTTTCAACTTAGGAGGTGGTGCGTCCCAGTACTTC,CASSFNLGGGASQYF,NA,TRBV28,TRBJ2-5,NA
TGTGCCAGCAGTCCCCCGGGACACCGTAATGAAAAACTGTTTTTT,CASSPPGHRNEKLFF,NA,TRBV28,TRBJ1-4,NA
TGTGCCAGCAGCTCATCGGGACAGCCCTACGAGCAGTACTTC,CASSSSGQPYEQYF,TRBD1,TRBV9,TRBJ2-7,few
TGTGCCAGCAGCCCACTACAGGGGAAGCAGTACTTC,CASSPLQGKQYF,TRBD1,TRBV11-2,TRBJ2-7,NA
TGTGCCAGCAGCTCTAGCCTCTTGACAGGGTCCGGACGAGCCAAAAACATTCAGTACTTC,CASSSSLLTGSGRAKNIQYF,TRBD1,TRBV11-2,TRBJ2-4,few
TGTGCCAGCAGCCCCCCCCGGGACAGGGGGCCGTCTGGCAATCAGCCCCAGCATTTT,CASSPPRDRGPSGNQPQHF,TRBD1,TRBV7-6,TRBJ1-5,few
TGCAGTGCATCAGTGGGCGGGGGTTACAATGAGCAGTTCTTC,CSASVGGGYNEQFF,TRBD2,TRBV20-1,TRBJ2-1,NA
TGTGCCAGCAGCCGGCGGGGGGACCCCCAAGATTGGCAGTACTTC,CASSRRGDPQDWQYF,TRBD2,TRBV11-2,TRBJ2-5,NA
TGTGCCAGCAGGGGCGGGCTAGCGGGGGCCTCCTACAATGAGCAGTTCTTC,CASRGGLAGASYNEQFF,TRBD2,TRBV27,TRBJ2-1,few
TGTGCCAGCAGTGTCGGACTATTCACCGGGGAGCTGTTTTTT,CASSVGLFTGELFF,NA,TRBV6-1,TRBJ2-2,few
TGTGCCAGCAGCTTGTCATTGACATCTGGAAACACCATATATTTT,CASSLSLTSGNTIYF,NA,TRBV5-5,TRBJ1-3,NA
TGTGCCAGCAGTGACCCCCGGACTGGGAGCAATCAGCCCCAGCATTTT,CASSDPRTGSNQPQHF,NA,TRBV25-1,TRBJ1-5,NA
NA,CATSSPGPFQVFF,NA,TRBV15,TRBJ1-4,NA
TGTGCCAGCAGGGGGACAGGCGCCCTAGCGCCCCAGCATTTT,CASRGTGALAPQHF,TRBD1,TRBV12-3/TRBV12-4,TRBJ1-5,NA
TGTGCCAGCATCGAATGGGCTAGCGGGGGTACAGATACGCAGTATTTT,CASIEWASGGTDTQYF,TRBD2,TRBV2,TRBJ2-3,NA
TGTGCCAGTATCGATTGGGGGAGGACTGCGGACACCGGGGAGCTGTTTTTT,CASIDWGRTADTGELFF,NA,TRBV19,TRBJ2-2,once
TGTGCCAGCACCGATATGGATACGCAGTATTTT,CASTDMDTQYF,NA,TRBV28,TRBJ2-3,NA
TGTGCCAGCAGTTATTTAATAGGGGCCCCTCAGGGCTACACCTTC,CASSYLIGAPQGYTF,NA,TRBV6-5,TRBJ1-2,NA
TGCGCCAGCAGCGGATGGACAGCTGCGGGTTCCATCACCTTC,CASSGWTAAGSITF,NA,TRBV5-1,TRBJ1-2,once
TGTGCCAGCAGTTACGGCAGACCTAACACTGAAGCTTTCTTT,CASSYGRPNTEAFF,NA,TRBV6-5,TRBJ1-1,few
TGTGCCAGCAGCTCGAGAACTGGAAACACCATATATTTT,CASSSRTGNTIYF,NA,TRBV7-2,TRBJ1-3,many
TGTGCCAGTAGTATGCGTCGGTGGGGAGATACGCAGTATTTT,CASSMRRWGDTQYF,NA,TRBV19,TRBJ2-3,few
TGTGCTAGCGCGGGACTCTCCTACGAGCAGTACTTC,CASAGLSYEQYF,NA,TRBV7-8,TRBJ2-7,many
TGTGCCAGCAGTTCGCGGCAGGGCCGGGGCTACGAGCAGTACTTC,CASSSRQGRGYEQYF,NA,TRBV6-6,TRBJ2-7,NA
TGTGCCATCAGTAGCGGGCCCCGGGATACGCAGTATTTT,CAISSGPRDTQYF,NA,TRBV10-3,TRBJ2-3,NA
TGTGCCAGCAGTTTATGGGAGATTGGGTCCGGGGCCAACGTCCTGACTTTC,CASSLWEIGSGANVLTF,NA,TRBV28,TRBJ2-6,few
TGTGCCATCGGTTTGGCGGGAGAACGCGAGCAGTACTTC,CAIGLAGEREQYF,TRBD2,TRBV10-3,TRBJ2-7,few
TGTGCCACCAGCAGAGATAGGGGTTATACGCAGTATTTT,CATSRDRGYTQYF,NA,TRBV15,TRBJ2-3,NA
TGTGCCAGCAGTTTATTTAGGGACACAGATACGCAGTATTTT,CASSLFRDTDTQYF,NA,TRBV28,TRBJ2-3,few
TGTGCCAGCAGTTTGGTGCTAGCGGGAGGAGGCGAGCAGTACTTC,CASSLVLAGGGEQYF,TRBD2,TRBV7-2,TRBJ2-7,many
TGTGCCAGCAGTTTTAGCTCCTATAATTCACCCCTCCACTTT,CASSFSSYNSPLHF,NA,TRBV12-3/TRBV12-4,TRBJ1-6,many
TGTGCCAGCAGCCAAGAGAGACGAGGCACAGATACGCAGTATTTT,CASSQERRGTDTQYF,NA,TRBV4-2,TRBJ2-3,NA
TGTGCCAGCAGCAAAGGTTTCACGAATAGCAATCAGCCCCAGCATTTT,CASSKGFTNSNQPQHF,NA,TRBV12-3/TRBV12-4,TRBJ1-5,NA
TGCGCCAGCAGCCAAGAGAAGGGGGACAGCGGCTACTACGAGCAGTACTTC,CASSQEKGDSGYYEQYF,TRBD1,TRBV4-1,TRBJ2-7,once
TGTGCCAGCAGCGCCTCCTCCGGGACGGCTAATGAGCAGTTCTTC,CASSASSGTANEQFF,NA,TRBV7-2,TRBJ2-1,many
TGTGCCAGCAGCTTCACAGGGGGGCTTCCCTACGAGCAGTACTTC,CASSFTGGLPYEQYF,TRBD1,TRBV11-2,TRBJ2-7,few
TGTGCCAGCAGCGACCACCTCCGGACAGCAACCGGGGAGCTGTTTTTT,CASSDHLRTATGELFF,NA,TRBV6-1,TRBJ2-2,few
TGTGCCAGCAGTTACTCCGGACAGGGAGCTATCACAGATACGCAGTATTTT,CASSYSGQGAITDTQYF,TRBD1,TRBV6-2/TRBV6-3,TRBJ2-3,NA
TGTGCCAGCAGTCCGGACTATTGGGGCGATGAGCAGTTCTTC,CASSPDYWGDEQFF,NA,TRBV27,TRBJ2-1,NA
TGTGCCAGCAGTCCCCGCCGTGGGACTAGCGGACCGGTAGAGACCCAGTACTTC,CASSPRRGTSGPVETQYF,TRBD2,TRBV12-3/TRBV12-4,TRBJ2-5,NA
TGTGCCAGCAGTACCGGGGTTTATAATTCACCCCTCCACTTT,CASSTGVYNSPLHF,NA,TRBV6-5,TRBJ1-6,NA
TGTGCCACCAGCAGCGGATTATCAGTAAACTATGGCTACACCTTC,CATSSGLSVNYGYTF,NA,TRBV15,TRBJ1-2,few